This T cell receptor (beta chain) was identified in a study of Graves' ophthalmopathy and Graves' hyperthyroidism. Study as a whole: Investigators collected peripheral blood at initial diagnosis, before any treatment was given.

Trimming shortened V by 8 bases and J by 4 bases, and 9 bases separated the two germline ends. The length of the CDR3 is 11 residues. Donors with ophthalmopathy: moderate-to-severe activity, CAS ≥3, NOSPECS ≥4, duration under 3 months. Ineligible for inclusion were patients with other autoimmune diseases, uncontrolled infections, pregnancy or lactation. For repertoire sequencing, the TCR beta CDR3 regions were amplified from RNA transcripts. First-round RT-PCR relied on HTBI primers, and a second-round multiplex PCR came next. TCRdb reanalysed the multiplex PCR reads using MiXCR and keeps one entry per CDR3 protein. The table records roughly 500,000 distinct CDR3 sequences, roughly an eighth of them present only once.

The sequenced sample was blood. The sequence derives from a woman in her twenties or thirties with Graves' ophthalmopathy. The chain uses TRBV12-3 or TRBV12-4 and TRBJ2-7; D not certain. The CDR3, as DNA: TGTGCCAGCCTCGACGGGTACGAGCAGTACTTC. Residues: CASLDGYEQYF.